This TCR beta chain appears in the sequencing data of a study of cytomegalovirus exposure and HLA in healthy donors. Study overall: Among approximately 400 genotyped donors, around 82% fell in the Caucasian-associated ancestry cluster. Study findings and constraints: The later analysis indicated that the majority of CMV-associated TCR beta chains appeared HLA-restricted. When presence/absence was analysed, sequencing depth was taken to be roughly uniform across donors.

On this clone itself: Antigen: not known.

The PCR employed 60 Vbeta primers together with 13 Jbeta primers. Sequencing used immunoSEQ multiplex PCR; TCRdb keeps in-frame clones, though not all of them. This sample yields 98,000 or so clones, of which under 80% are seen a single time; roughly 8.3% belongs to the top ten. Sequencing used PBMCs. This TCR derives from a human donor in good health.

CDR3 sequence: CASSTGQGGSAFF. CDR3 bases: TGTGCCAGCAGTACGGGACAGGGAGGCTCAGCTTTCTTT. The chain is built from TRBV2 and TRBJ1-1, with TRBD1 identical over 9 bases. CDR1 and CDR2 (germline): SNHLY, FYNNEI. The junction had 8 bases not matched to a gene; V was cut back by 5 bases and J by 10 bases. CDR3 length: 13 residues.